Sequencing of this T cell receptor (beta chain) was carried out in a study of memory CD4+ T cells and cytomegalovirus serostatus. Looking at the study overall: Of the healthy Belgian adults, 9 were CMV seropositive and 20 to 30 seronegative. Findings and limits, study-wide: CD4+ memory repertoires contained about two fifths of the roughly 160 reported CMV TCRbeta sequences.

The CDR3 totals 14 residues. Germline V CDR1 and CDR2: SGHKS, YYEKEE (reference sequence). Single viable CD3+CD4+CD8-CD45RO+ cells were sorted as the memory CD4+ T cells. Serostatus was set by detecting CMV pp150, pp28, p38, p52 IgG. Positive selection with CD4 microbeads enriched total CD4+ T cells. The method was immunoSEQ multiplex PCR; TCRdb's version includes in-frame clones alone and lacks a portion of them. The sample yields tens of thousands of clones, around 85% seen once. Regarding this clone: What it binds is unknown. A junction boundary mismatches the germline segment, possibly from a read error.

The chain has TRBV5-5 and TRBJ2-2, with a weak D call TRBD2 (5 bases). The TCR comes from an adult in good health and CMV-seronegative. The sample taken for sequencing was memory CD4+ T cells from blood. CDR3 in amino acids: CASRVRENSGELFF. In nucleotides, the CDR3 is TGTGCCAGCAGAGTAAGGGAGAACTCCGGGGAGCTGTTTTTT.